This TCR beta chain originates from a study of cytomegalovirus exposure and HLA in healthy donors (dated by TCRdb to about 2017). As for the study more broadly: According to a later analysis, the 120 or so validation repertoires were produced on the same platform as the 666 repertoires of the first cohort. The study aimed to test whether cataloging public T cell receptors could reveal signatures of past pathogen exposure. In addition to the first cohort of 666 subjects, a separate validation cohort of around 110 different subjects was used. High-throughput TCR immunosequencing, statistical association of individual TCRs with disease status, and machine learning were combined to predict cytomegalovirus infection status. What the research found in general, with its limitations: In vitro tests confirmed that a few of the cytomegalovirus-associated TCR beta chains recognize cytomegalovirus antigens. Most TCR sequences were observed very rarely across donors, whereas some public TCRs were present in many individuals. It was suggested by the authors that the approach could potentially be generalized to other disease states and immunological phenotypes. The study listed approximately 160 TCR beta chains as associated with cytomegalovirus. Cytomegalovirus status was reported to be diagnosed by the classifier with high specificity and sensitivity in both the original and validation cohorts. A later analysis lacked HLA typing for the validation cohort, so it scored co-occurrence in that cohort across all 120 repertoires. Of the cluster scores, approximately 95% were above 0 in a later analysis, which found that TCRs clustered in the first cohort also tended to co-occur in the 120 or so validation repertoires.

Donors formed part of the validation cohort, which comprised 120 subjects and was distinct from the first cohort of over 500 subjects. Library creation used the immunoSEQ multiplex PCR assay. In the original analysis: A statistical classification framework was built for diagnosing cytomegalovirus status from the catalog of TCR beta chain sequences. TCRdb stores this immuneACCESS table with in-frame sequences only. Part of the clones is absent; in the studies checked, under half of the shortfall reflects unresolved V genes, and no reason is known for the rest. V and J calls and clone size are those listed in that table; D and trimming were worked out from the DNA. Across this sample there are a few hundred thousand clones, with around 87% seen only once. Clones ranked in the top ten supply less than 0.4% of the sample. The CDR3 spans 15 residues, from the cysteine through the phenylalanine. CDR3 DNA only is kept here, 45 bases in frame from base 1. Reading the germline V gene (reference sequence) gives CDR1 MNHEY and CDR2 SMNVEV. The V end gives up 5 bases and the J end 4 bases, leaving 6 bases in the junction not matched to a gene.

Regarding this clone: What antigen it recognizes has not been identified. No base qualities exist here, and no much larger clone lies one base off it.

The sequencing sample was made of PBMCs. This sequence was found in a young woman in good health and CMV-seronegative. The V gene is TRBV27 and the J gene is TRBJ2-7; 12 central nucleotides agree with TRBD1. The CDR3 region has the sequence CASSLGTGGFYEQYF. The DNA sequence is TGTGCCAGCAGTCTAGGGACAGGGGGCTTTTACGAGCAGTACTTC.